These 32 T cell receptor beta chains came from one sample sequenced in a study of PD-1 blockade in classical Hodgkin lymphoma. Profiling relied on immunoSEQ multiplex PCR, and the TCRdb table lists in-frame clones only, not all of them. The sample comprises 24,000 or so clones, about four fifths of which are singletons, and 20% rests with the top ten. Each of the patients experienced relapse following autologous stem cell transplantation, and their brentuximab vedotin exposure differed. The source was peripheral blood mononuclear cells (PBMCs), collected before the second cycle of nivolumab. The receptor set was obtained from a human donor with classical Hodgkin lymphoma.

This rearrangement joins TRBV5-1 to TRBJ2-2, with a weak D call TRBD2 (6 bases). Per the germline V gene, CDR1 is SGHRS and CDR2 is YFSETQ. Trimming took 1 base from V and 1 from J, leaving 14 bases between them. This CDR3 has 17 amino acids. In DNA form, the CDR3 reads TGCGCCAGCAGCTTGTATCCGGGACTGGGGAACACCGGGGAGCTGTTTTTT. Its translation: CASSLYPGLGNTGELFF.

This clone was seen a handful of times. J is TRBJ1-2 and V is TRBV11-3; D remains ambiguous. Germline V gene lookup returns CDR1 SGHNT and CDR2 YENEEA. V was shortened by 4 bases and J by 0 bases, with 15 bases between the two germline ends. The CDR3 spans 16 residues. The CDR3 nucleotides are TGTGCCAGCAGCTCCGGAGGGCTAGAAGCTAACTATGGCTACACCTTC. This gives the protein CASSSGGLEANYGYTF.

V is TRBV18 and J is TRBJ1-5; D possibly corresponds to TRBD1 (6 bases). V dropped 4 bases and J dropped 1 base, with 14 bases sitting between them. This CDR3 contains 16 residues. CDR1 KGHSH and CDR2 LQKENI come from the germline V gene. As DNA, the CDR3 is TGTGCCAGCTCACGGGGGGCTACTGAAAGCAATCAGCCCCAGCATTTT. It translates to CASSRGATESNQPQHF.

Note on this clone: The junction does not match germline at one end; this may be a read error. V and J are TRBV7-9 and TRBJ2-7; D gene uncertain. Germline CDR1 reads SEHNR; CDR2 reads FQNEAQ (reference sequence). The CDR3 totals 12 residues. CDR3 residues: CASSLANYEQYF. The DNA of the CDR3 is TGTGCCAGCAGTTTAGCCAACTACGAGCAGTACTTC. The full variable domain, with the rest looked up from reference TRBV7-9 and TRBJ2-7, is DTGVSQNPRHKITKRGQNVTFRCDPISEHNRLYWYRQTLGQGPEFLTYFQNEAQLEKSRLLSDRFSAERPKGSFSTLEIQRTEQGDSAMYLCASSLANYEQYFGPGTRLTVT.

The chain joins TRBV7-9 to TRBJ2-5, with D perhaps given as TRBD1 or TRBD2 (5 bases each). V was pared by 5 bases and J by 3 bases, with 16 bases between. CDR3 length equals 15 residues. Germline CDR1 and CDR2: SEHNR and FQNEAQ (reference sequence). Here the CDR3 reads CASSPAGTGKETQYF. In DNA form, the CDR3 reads TGTGCCAGCAGCCCGGCCGGGACGGGAAAAGAGACCCAGTACTTC.

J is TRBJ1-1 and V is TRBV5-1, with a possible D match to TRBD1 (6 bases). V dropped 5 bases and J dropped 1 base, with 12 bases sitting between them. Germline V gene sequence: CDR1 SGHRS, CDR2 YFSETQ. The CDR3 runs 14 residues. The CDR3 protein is CASRQIQGNTEAFF. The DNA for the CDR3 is TGCGCCAGCAGACAAATACAGGGGAACACTGAAGCTTTCTTT.

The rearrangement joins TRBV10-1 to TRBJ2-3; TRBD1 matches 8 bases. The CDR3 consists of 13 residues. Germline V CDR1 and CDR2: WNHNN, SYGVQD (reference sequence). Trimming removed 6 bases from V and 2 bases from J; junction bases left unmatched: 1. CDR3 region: CASSRGLTDTQYF. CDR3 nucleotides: TGCGCCAGCAGCAGGGGGCTCACAGATACGCAGTATTTT.

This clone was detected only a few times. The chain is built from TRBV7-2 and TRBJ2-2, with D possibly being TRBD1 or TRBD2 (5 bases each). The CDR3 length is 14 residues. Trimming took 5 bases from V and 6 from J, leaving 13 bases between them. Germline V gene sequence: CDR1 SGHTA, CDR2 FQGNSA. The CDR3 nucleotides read TGTGCCAGCAGCCTCAACTTGGGGGCCGGGGAGCTGTTTTTT. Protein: CASSLNLGAGELFF.

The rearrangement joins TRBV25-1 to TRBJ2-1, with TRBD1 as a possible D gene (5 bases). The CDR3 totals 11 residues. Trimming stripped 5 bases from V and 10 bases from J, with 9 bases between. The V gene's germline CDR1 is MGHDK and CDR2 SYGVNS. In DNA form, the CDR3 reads TGTGCCAGCAGTAGGGGTAGGGAGCAGTTCTTC. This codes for CASSRGREQFF. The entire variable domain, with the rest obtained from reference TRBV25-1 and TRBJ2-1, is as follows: EADIYQTPRYLVIGTGKKITLECSQTMGHDKMYWYQQDPGMELHLIHYSYGVNSTEKGDLSSESTVSRIRTEHFPLTLESARPSHTSQYLCASSRGREQFFGPGTRLTVL.

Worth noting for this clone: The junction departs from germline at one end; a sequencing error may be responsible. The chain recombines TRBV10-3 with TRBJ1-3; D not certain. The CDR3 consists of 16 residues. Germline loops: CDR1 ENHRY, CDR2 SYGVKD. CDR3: CAIRESGVSSGNTIYF. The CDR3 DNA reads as TGTGCCATCAGAGAGTCTGGGGTAAGCTCTGGAAACACCATATATTTT.

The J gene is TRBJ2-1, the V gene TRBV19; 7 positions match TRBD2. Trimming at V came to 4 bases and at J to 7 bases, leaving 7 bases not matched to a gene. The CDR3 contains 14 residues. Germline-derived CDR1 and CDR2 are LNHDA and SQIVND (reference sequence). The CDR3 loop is CASSREGGPNEQFF. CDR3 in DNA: TGTGCCAGTAGTAGGGAGGGAGGGCCGAATGAGCAGTTCTTC. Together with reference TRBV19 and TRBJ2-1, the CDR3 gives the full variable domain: DGGITQSPKYLFRKEGQNVTLSCEQNLNHDAMYWYRQDPGQGLRLIYYSQIVNDFQKGDIAEGYSVSREKKESFPLTVTSAQKNPTAFYLCASSREGGPNEQFFGPGTRLTVL.

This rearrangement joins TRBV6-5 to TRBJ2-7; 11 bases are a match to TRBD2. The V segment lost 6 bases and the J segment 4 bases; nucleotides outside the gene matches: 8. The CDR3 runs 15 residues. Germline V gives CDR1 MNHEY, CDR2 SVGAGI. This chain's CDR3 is CASRVAGGPGYEQYF. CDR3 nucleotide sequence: TGTGCCAGCAGAGTAGCGGGGGGGCCGGGTTACGAGCAGTACTTC.

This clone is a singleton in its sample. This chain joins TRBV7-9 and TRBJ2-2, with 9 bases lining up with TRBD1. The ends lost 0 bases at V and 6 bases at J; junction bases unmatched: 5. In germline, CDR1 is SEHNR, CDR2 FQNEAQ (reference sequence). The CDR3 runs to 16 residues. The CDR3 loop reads CASSLAGTGKAGELFF. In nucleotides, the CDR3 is TGTGCCAGCAGCTTAGCCGGGACAGGGAAGGCCGGGGAGCTGTTTTTT.

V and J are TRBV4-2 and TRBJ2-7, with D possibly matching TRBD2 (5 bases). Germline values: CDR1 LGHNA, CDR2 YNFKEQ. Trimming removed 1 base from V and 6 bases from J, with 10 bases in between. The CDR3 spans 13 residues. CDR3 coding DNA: TGTGCCAGCAGCCAAGTCACTAGGAGCGAGCAGTACTTC. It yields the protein CASSQVTRSEQYF.

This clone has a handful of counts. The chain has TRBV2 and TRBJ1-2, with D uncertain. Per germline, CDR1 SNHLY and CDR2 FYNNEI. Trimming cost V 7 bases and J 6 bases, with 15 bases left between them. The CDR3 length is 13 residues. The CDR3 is CASKGTGVDGYTF. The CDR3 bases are TGTGCCAGCAAGGGCACGGGTGTGGATGGCTACACCTTC.

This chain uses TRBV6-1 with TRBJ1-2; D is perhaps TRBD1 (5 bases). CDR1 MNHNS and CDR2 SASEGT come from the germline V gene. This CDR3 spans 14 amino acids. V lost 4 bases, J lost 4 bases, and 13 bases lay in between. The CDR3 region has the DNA TGTGCCAGCAGTGGTTATGACAGTTTCTATGGCTACACCTTC. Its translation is CASSGYDSFYGYTF.

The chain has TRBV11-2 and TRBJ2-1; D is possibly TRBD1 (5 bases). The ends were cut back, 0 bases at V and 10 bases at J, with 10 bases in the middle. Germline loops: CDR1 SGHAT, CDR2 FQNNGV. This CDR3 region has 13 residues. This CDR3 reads CASSLDLNREQFF. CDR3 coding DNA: TGTGCCAGCAGCTTAGATCTCAACAGGGAGCAGTTCTTC.

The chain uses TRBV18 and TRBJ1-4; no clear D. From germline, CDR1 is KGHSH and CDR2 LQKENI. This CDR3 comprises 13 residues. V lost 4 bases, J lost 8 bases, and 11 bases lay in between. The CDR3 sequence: CASSLLPEEKLFF. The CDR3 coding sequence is TGTGCCAGCTCACTATTACCGGAGGAAAAACTGTTTTTT.

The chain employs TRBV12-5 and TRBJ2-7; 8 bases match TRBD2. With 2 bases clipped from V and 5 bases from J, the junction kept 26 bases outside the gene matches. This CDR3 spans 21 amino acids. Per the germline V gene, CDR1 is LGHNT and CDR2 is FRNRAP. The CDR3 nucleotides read TGTGCTAGTGGTTTGTTCCCCGGGCCCTGGTGCCGGGGGGGGGCCCTAGACGAGCAGTACTTC. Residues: CASGLFPGPWCRGGALDEQYF.

In nucleotides, the CDR3 is TGCGCCAGCAGCCTGGCCGGCGGGAGCAATCAGCCCCAGCATTTT. It codes for CASSLAGGSNQPQHF. J is TRBJ1-5 and V is TRBV5-1; D gene uncertain. Germline assignment: CDR1 SGHRS and CDR2 YFSETQ. CDR3 length: 15 residues. V lost 4 bases and J 1 base, leaving 12 bases between the germline ends.

CDR3 residues: CASSIGPLGSEQYF. The CDR3 DNA follows: TGTGCCAGCAGTATAGGGCCGCTAGGCTCCGAGCAGTACTTC. V gene TRBV6-5 combines with J gene TRBJ2-7; no clear D. V was clipped by 5 bases and J by 6 bases, with 17 bases between them. CDR3 length: 14 residues. Per germline, CDR1 MNHEY and CDR2 SVGAGI.

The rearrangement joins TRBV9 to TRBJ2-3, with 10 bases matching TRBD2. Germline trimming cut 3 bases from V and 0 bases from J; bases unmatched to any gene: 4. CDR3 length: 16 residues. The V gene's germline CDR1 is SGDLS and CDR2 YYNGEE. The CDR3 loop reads CASSAGLAVSTDTQYF. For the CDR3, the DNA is TGTGCCAGCAGCGCCGGACTAGCGGTGAGCACAGATACGCAGTATTTT. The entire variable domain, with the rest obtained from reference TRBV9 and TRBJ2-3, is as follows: DSGVTQTPKHLITATGQRVTLRCSPRSGDLSVYWYQQSLDQGLQFLIQYYNGEERAKGNILERFSAQQFPDLHSELNLSSLELGDSALYFCASSAGLAVSTDTQYFGPGTRLTVL.

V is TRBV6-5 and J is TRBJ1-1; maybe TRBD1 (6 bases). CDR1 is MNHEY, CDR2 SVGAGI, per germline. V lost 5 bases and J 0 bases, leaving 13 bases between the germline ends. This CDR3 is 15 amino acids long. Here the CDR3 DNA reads TGTGCCAGCAGTGCTACAGGGTACATGAACACTGAAGCTTTCTTT. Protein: CASSATGYMNTEAFF.

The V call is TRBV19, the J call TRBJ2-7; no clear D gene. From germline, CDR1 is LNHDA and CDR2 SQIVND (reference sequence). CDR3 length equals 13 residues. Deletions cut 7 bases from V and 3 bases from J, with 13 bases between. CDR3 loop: CASKDPRFYEQYF. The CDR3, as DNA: TGTGCCAGTAAGGACCCTAGGTTCTACGAGCAGTACTTC.

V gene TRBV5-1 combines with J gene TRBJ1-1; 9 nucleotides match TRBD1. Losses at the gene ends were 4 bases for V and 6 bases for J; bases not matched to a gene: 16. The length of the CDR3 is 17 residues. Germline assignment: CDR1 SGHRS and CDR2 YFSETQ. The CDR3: CASSLNPYRGRFPEAFF. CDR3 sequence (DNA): TGCGCCAGCAGCCTCAATCCCTACAGGGGGCGGTTCCCTGAAGCTTTCTTT.

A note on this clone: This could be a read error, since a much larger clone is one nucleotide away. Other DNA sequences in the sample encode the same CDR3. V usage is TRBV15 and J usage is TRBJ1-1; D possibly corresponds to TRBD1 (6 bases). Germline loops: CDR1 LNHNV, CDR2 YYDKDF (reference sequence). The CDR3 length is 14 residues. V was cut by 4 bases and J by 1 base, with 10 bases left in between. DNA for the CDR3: TGTGCCACCAGCAACGGACAGAAGAACACTGAAGCTTTCTTT. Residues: CATSNGQKNTEAFF.

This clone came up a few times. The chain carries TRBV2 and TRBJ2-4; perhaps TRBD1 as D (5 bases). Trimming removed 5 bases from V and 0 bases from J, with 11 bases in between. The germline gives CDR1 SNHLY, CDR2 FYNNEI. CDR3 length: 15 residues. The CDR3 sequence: CASSTGALAKNIQYF. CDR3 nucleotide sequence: TGTGCCAGCAGTACAGGAGCCCTAGCCAAAAACATTCAGTACTTC.

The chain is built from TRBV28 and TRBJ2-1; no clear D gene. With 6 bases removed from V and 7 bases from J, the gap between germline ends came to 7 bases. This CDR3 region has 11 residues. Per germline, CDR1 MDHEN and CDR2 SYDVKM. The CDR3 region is CASRSANEQFF. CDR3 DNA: TGTGCCAGCAGGTCCGCGAATGAGCAGTTCTTC.

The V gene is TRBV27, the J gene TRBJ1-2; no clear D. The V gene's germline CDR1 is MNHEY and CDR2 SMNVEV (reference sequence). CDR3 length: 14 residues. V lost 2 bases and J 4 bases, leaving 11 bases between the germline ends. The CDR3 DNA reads TGTGCCAGCAGTTTAGTGCCGGAGGGCTATGGCTACACCTTC. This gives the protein CASSLVPEGYGYTF.

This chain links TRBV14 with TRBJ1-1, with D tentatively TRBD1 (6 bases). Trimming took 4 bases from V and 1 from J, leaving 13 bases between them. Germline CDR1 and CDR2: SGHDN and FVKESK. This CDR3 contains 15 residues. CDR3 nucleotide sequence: TGTGCCAGCAGCCTACCCCGGGGGGCGAACACTGAAGCTTTCTTT. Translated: CASSLPRGANTEAFF.

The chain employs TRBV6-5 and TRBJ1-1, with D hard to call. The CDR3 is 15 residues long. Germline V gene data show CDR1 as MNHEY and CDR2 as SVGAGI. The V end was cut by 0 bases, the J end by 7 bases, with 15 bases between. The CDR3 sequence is CASSYSLPRANEAFF. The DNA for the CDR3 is TGTGCCAGCAGTTACTCACTTCCTCGGGCAAATGAAGCTTTCTTT.

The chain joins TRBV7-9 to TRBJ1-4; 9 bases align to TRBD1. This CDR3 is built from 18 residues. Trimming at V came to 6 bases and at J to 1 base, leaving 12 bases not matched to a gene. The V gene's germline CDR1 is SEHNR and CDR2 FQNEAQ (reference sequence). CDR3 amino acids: CASRRTGQGRITNEKLFF. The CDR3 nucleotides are TGTGCCAGCAGAAGAACGGGACAGGGCCGTATAACTAATGAAAAACTGTTTTTT.